This T cell receptor beta chain was identified in a study of CD8+ T cells in alopecia areata. Study as a whole: The approximately 7-10-week-old female C3H/HeJ mice were given skin taken from roughly 6-12-month-old C3H/HeJ graft donors that had spontaneous alopecia. Study-level findings and limits: Scalp samples also contribute reads from the resident alphabeta T cells found in normal skin. Mice showed clearer TCR sharing than patients did, a gap that was possibly HLA-related. Affected scalp, especially in alopecia totalis/universalis, had a higher clonality than normal scalp did.

The V end was cut by 0 bases, the J end by 0 bases, with 8 bases between. CDR3 length: 15 residues. The germline V gene encodes CDR1 LGHNA and CDR2 YNLKQL (reference sequence). A panel of CD4, CD8alpha, NKG2D, NKG2ACE and other markers served to sort pooled cutaneous lymph node cells. Sequencing templates came from extracted RNA that was reverse transcribed into cDNA. The assay was immunoSEQ multiplex PCR, and TCRdb's table has in-frame clones only and misses some. The sample yields 290,000 or so clones, without any singletons. Concerning this clone: Antigen: not known. Each gene name is a mouse one. The read gets to within 4 residues of the CDR3 end, and the germline J gene fills in the rest. Other DNA variants within this sample encode the same CDR3.

This clonotype was obtained from a C3H/HeJ mouse with alopecia areata. Strain MHC haplotype: H2-k. The V and J genes are TRBV5 and TRBJ1-2; a possible D gene is TRBD1 (5 bases). Sequenced: CD4+ T cells sorted from a lymph node. The DNA read from the CDR3 is TGTGCCAGCAGCCAAGAAGACAGTGCAAACTCC. Encoded protein: CASSQEDSANS. The complete CDR3 reads CASSQEDSANSDYTF.